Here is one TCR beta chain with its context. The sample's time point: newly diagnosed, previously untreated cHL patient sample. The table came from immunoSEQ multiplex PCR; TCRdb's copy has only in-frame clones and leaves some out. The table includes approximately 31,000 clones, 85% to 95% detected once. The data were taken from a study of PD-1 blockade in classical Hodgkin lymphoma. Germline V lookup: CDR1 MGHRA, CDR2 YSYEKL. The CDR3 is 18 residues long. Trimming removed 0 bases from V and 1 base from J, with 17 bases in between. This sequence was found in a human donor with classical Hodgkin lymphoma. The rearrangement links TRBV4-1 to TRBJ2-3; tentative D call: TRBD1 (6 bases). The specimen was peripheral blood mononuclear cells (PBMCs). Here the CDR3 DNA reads TGCGCCAGCAGCCAAGACCTGACAGGCCCCTGGGGCACAGATACGCAGTATTTT. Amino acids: CASSQDLTGPWGTDTQYF.